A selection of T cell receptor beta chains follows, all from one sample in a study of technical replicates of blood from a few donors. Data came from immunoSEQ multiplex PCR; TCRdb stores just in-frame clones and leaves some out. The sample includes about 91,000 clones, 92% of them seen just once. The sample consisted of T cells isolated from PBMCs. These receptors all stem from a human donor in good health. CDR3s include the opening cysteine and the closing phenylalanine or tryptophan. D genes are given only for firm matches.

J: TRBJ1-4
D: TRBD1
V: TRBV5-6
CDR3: CASSPLPGQGTNEKLFF

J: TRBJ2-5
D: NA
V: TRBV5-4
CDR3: CASSLDWGRETQYF

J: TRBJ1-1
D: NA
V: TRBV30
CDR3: CAWTNLRGGEAFF

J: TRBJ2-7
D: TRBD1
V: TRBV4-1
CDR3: CASSQEWQGAYEQYF

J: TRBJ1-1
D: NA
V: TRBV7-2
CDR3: CASSRAVNEGTEAFF

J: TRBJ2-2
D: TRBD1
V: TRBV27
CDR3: CASSLMRTGDRIGELFF

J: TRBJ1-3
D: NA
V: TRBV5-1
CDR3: CASSLGGTDSSGNTIYF

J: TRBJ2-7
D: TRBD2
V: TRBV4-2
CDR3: CASSQGLAGDEQYF

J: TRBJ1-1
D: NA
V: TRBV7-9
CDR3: CASSSPAGRTNTEAFF

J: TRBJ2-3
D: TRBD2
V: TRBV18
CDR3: CASSPNGLAGGPGTDTQYF

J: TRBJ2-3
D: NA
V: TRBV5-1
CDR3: CASSYGQYTDTQYF

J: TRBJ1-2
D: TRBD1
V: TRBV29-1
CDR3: CSVPGQGAGYTF

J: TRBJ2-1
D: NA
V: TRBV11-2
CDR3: CASGPMGYNEQFF

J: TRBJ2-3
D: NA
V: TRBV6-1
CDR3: CASSETWGRVDTQYF

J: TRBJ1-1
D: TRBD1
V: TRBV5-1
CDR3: CASSQGGGWTEAFF

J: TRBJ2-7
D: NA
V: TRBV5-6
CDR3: CASSSDRKQYF

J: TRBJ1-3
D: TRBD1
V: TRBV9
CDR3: CASRTGIAGNTIYF

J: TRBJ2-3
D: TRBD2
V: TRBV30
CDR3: CAWSRLAGGSTDTQYF

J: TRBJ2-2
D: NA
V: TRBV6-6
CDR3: CASTPSYTGELFF

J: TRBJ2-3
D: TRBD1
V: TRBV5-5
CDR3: CASSWTGGPTDTQYF

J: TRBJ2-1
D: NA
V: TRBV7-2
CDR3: CASSPPGIVLSYNEQFF

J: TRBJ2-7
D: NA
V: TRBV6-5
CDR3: CASSPGVSYEQYF

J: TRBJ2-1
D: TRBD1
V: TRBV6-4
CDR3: CASSERTGGKNEQFF

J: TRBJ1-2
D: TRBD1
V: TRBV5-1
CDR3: CASSPNSRGRGGGYTF

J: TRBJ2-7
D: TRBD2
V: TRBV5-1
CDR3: CASSARLAGVYEQYF

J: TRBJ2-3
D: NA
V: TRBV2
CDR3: CASSDVSRTDTQYF

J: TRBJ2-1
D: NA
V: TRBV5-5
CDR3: CASSPHLGGPYNEQFF

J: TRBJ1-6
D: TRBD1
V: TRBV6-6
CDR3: CASSTDRVGNSPLHF

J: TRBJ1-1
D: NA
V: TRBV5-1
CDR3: CASSLWEGGNTEAFF

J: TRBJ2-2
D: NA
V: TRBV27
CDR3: CASKKPGLADTGELFF

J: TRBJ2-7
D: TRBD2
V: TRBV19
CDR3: CASSLKLAPPYEQYF

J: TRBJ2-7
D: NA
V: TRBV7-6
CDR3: CASTSGTNSYEQYF

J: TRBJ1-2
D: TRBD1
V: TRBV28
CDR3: CASSPTWDRVRYGYTF

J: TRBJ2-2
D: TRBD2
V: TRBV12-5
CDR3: CASGLVPAMGEAAGTGELFF

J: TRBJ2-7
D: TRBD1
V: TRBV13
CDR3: CASTPSGQGHEQYF

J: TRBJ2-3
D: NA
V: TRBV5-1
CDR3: CASSLAGISTDTQYF

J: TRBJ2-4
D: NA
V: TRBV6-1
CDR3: CASSEWRGTGVKNIQYF

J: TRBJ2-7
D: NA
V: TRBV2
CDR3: CASTRTTGSSYEQYF

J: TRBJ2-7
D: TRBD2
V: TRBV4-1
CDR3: CASSPGRGRTSYEQYF

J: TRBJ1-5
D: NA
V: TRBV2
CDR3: CASISGSGQPQHF

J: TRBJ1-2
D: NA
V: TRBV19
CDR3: CASSSPPSQRHTRKSGYTF

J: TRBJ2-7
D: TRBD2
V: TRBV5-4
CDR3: CASGLAGTYEQYF

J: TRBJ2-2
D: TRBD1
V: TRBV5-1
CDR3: CASRGQGDNGELFF

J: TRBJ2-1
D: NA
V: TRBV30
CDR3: CAWSPENYNEQFF

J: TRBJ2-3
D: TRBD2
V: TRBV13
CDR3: CASRTFSGSADTQYF

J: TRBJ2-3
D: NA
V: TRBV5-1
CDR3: CASSLDLEEEYF

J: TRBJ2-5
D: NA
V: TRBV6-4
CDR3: CASSDNDGMGTQYF

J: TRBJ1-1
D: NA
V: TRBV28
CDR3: CASSFAGYTEAFF

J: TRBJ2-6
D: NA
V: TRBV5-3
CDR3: CAILWKGAGANVLTF

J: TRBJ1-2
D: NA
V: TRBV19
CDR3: CASSPGSLRYGYTF

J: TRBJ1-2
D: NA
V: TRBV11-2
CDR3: CASSLGGHHGYTF

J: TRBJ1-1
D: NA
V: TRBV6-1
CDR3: CASRVTGSTEAFF

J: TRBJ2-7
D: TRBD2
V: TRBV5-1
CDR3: CASSRRGGAYEQYF

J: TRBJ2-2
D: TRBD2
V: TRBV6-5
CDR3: CASRPGLANTGELFF

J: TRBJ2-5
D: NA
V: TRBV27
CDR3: CASSLSLRGTQYF

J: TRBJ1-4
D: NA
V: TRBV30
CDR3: CAWSVLEKLFF

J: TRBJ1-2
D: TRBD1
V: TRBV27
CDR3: CASRRDRRDYGYTF